Given below is one TCR beta chain in context. The CDR3 is 12 residues long. Trimming took 10 bases from V and 4 from J, leaving 13 bases between them. Germline values: CDR1 MNHNY, CDR2 SVGAGI (reference sequence). With 60 Vbeta and 13 Jbeta primers, the PCR was carried out. Sequencing was performed with immunoSEQ multiplex PCR; in TCRdb, only in-frame clones are kept and a portion is missing. The repertoire has 150,000 or so clones, roughly 85% of them found once; the top ten carry more than 8%. The data stem from a study of cytomegalovirus exposure and HLA in healthy donors. The sequence came from a male donor in good health and CMV-seropositive. The source material was PBMCs. This chain uses TRBV6-6 with TRBJ1-2; a possible D gene is TRBD1 (6 bases). The CDR3 protein is CATNTGTYGYTF. CDR3 in DNA: TGTGCCACGAACACAGGGACCTATGGCTACACCTTC.